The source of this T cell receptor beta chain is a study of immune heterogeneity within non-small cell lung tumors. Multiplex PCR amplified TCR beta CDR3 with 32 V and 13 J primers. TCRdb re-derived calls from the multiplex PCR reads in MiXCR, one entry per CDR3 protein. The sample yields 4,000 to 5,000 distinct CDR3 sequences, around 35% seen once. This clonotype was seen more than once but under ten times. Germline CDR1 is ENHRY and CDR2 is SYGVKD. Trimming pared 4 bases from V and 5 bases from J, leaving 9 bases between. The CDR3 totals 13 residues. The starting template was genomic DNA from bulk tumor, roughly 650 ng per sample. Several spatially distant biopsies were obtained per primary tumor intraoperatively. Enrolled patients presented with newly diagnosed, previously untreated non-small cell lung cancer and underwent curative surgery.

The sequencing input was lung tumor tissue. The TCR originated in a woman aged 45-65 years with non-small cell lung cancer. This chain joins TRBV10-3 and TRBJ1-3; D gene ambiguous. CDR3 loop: CAISVNIRNTIYF. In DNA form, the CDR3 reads TGTGCCATCAGTGTTAACATTCGAAACACCATATATTTT.